Below, 30 T cell receptor beta chains from the same sample are listed, as sequenced in a study of PD-L1 blockade in urothelial cancer. Method: immunoSEQ multiplex PCR; TCRdb's copy keeps in-frame clones and lacks some. The sample contains roughly 56,000 clones, over 75% of which appear only once. Here the sequenced sample was PBMCs, taken around atezolizumab (anti-PD-L1) treatment. The receptors derive from a man between 70 and 80 years old with urothelial cancer.

The chain recombines TRBV5-1 with TRBJ2-1; 10 bases agree with TRBD2. CDR3 size: 15 residues. V was clipped by 1 base and J by 9 bases; unmatched bases: 7. Germline values: CDR1 SGHRS, CDR2 YFSETQ. The CDR3 reads CASSLFGTSEGEQFF. For the CDR3, the DNA is TGCGCCAGCAGCTTGTTCGGGACTAGCGAGGGTGAGCAGTTCTTC.

This chain joins TRBV15 and TRBJ2-5, with D possibly matching TRBD2 (5 bases). Germline-derived CDR1 and CDR2 are LNHNV and YYDKDF (reference sequence). The CDR3 covers 14 residues. Between the trimmed V and J ends, which lost 0 bases and 3 bases, there was a span of 8 bases. Here the CDR3 reads CATSRDGREETQYF. CDR3 DNA sequence: TGTGCCACCAGCAGAGATGGGCGGGAAGAGACCCAGTACTTC.

The chain combines TRBV29-1 with TRBJ2-7; D uncertain. Trimming pared 3 bases from V and 0 bases from J, leaving 15 bases between. This CDR3 region has 15 residues. The germline gives CDR1 SQVTM, CDR2 ANQGSEA. This CDR3 is CSVDSGSAPSYEQYF. CDR3 nucleotides: TGCAGCGTTGATTCTGGAAGCGCTCCCTCCTACGAGCAGTACTTC.

This sequence joins TRBV23-1 and TRBJ2-1, with 7 positions matching TRBD2. TRBV23-1 counts as an open reading frame of uncertain function. CDR3 length: 17 residues. Unmatched junction bases numbered 11, after V lost 4 bases and J lost 2 bases. CDR3 DNA: TGCGCCAGCAGTCTTCCGTGCGGGGGAGGGACCTACAATGAGCAGTTCTTC. Translated, it gives CASSLPCGGGTYNEQFF.

The rearrangement joins TRBV7-2 to TRBJ1-2, with D possibly matching TRBD1 (5 bases). V dropped 1 base and J dropped 7 bases, with 10 bases sitting between them. Germline V gives CDR1 SGHTA, CDR2 FQGNSA. This CDR3 is built from 13 residues. The CDR3 DNA follows: TGTGCCAGCAGCTTAGATAGGGGATCTGGCTACACCTTC. Amino acids: CASSLDRGSGYTF.

The V call is TRBV9, the J call TRBJ1-1; D ambiguous. V gave up 0 bases and J gave up 1 base, with 10 bases separating them. The germline gives CDR1 SGDLS, CDR2 YYNGEE. The CDR3 consists of 15 residues. CDR3 nucleotide sequence: TGTGCCAGCAGCGTAGGGGTAGCAGCGAACACTGAAGCTTTCTTT. Amino acid sequence: CASSVGVAANTEAFF. Using reference TRBV9 and TRBJ1-1 for the parts outside the CDR3, the full variable domain is DSGVTQTPKHLITATGQRVTLRCSPRSGDLSVYWYQQSLDQGLQFLIQYYNGEERAKGNILERFSAQQFPDLHSELNLSSLELGDSALYFCASSVGVAANTEAFFGQGTRLTVV.

This rearrangement joins TRBV19 to TRBJ2-4; 10 bases are shared with TRBD2. The CDR3 covers 16 residues. The V segment lost 7 bases and the J segment 4 bases; nucleotides outside the gene matches: 10. The germline V gene has CDR1 LNHDA and CDR2 SQIVND (reference sequence). The CDR3 here is CASTVLAGIGKNIQYF. In DNA form, the CDR3 reads TGTGCCAGTACCGTACTAGCGGGAATCGGGAAAAACATTCAGTACTTC.

This sequence joins TRBV27 and TRBJ2-3; the D gene is possibly TRBD2 (9 bases). Trimming took 2 bases from V and 5 from J, leaving 23 bases between them. The CDR3 totals 18 residues. Germline CDR1 MNHEY, CDR2 SMNVEV (reference sequence). CDR3 coding DNA: TGTGCCAGCAGTTTACTTCCGACAGGGGCGGGGGGGGTAGATACGCAGTATTTT. As protein: CASSLLPTGAGGVDTQYF.

The V call is TRBV18, the J call TRBJ1-3; possibly TRBD1 for D (6 bases). Trimming removed 3 bases from V and 1 base from J, with 10 bases in between. Germline V lookup: CDR1 KGHSH, CDR2 LQKENI. There are 15 residues in the CDR3. DNA for the CDR3: TGTGCCAGCTCACCCCGGGACACGTCTGGAAACACCATATATTTT. Translated: CASSPRDTSGNTIYF.

This chain joins TRBV28 and TRBJ2-7, with 8 bases aligning to TRBD2. CDR3 length equals 14 residues. Germline V lookup: CDR1 MDHEN, CDR2 SYDVKM. V shed 3 bases and J 6 bases; nucleotides not matched to a gene: 7. The CDR3 here is CASSFAGTRFEQYF. The CDR3 bases are TGTGCCAGCAGTTTCGCCGGGACTAGATTCGAGCAGTACTTC.

The V call is TRBV7-3, the J call TRBJ2-1; 10 bases are a match to TRBD2. The CDR3 spans 15 residues. V lost 7 bases and J lost 8; bases outside the gene matches: 11. Germline V gene lookup returns CDR1 SGHTA and CDR2 FQGTGA. The DNA for the CDR3 is TGTGCCAGCATGAAGTCCCTAGCGGGAGCGCATGAGCAGTTCTTC. Its translation is CASMKSLAGAHEQFF.

V is TRBV28 and J is TRBJ2-5, with D possibly being TRBD1 (6 bases). The CDR3 loop spans 14 amino acids. Germline V gives CDR1 MDHEN, CDR2 SYDVKM. V lost 6 bases and J lost 2, with 13 bases in between. CDR3 DNA sequence: TGTGCCAGCAGGGTGACAGGCATACAAGAGACCCAGTACTTC. Protein sequence: CASRVTGIQETQYF.

The rearrangement joins TRBV7-2 to TRBJ1-1; maybe TRBD1 (5 bases). CDR3 length equals 14 residues. Trimming removed 3 bases at V and 4 bases at J, with 12 bases between. Per germline, CDR1 SGHTA and CDR2 FQGNSA. The CDR3 reads CASSLEGIGTEAFF. The DNA for the CDR3 is TGTGCCAGCAGCTTGGAGGGGATCGGCACTGAAGCTTTCTTT.

This clone occurred once. V gene TRBV19 combines with J gene TRBJ2-2, with 14 positions matching TRBD2. J lost 6 bases, V lost 8 bases, and 11 bases had no gene match. Germline V CDR1 and CDR2: LNHDA, SQIVND (reference sequence). The CDR3 has 17 amino acids. CDR3 sequence: CASFGLAGGTGAGELFF. The CDR3 DNA reads TGTGCCAGTTTTGGACTAGCGGGAGGAACAGGCGCCGGGGAGCTGTTTTTT. Full variable domain (outside the CDR3, taken from reference TRBV19 and TRBJ2-2): DGGITQSPKYLFRKEGQNVTLSCEQNLNHDAMYWYRQDPGQGLRLIYYSQIVNDFQKGDIAEGYSVSREKKESFPLTVTSAQKNPTAFYLCASFGLAGGTGAGELFFGEGSRLTVL.

The rearrangement links TRBV18 to TRBJ2-4, with 7 bases identical to TRBD1. V was pared by 6 bases and J by 1 base, with 6 bases of the junction left unmatched. The length of the CDR3 is 15 residues. In germline, CDR1 is KGHSH, CDR2 LQKENI. As DNA, the CDR3 is TGTGCCAGCTCGCCGGACAGGTTTGCCAAAAACATTCAGTACTTC. This codes for CASSPDRFAKNIQYF. Full variable domain (missing parts from reference TRBV18 and TRBJ2-4): NAGVMQNPRHLVRRRGQEARLRCSPMKGHSHVYWYRQLPEEGLKFMVYLQKENIIDESGMPKERFSAEFPKEGPSILRIQQVVRGDSAAYFCASSPDRFAKNIQYFGAGTRLSVL.

The chain joins TRBV14 to TRBJ2-1; D not resolved. From germline, CDR1 is SGHDN and CDR2 FVKESK. The length of the CDR3 is 17 residues. Trimming stripped 4 bases from V and 0 bases from J, with 16 bases between. CDR3 sequence reads: CASSLRQPGSSYNEQFF. Here the CDR3 DNA reads TGTGCCAGCAGCCTCCGCCAGCCAGGCAGCTCCTACAATGAGCAGTTCTTC.

This chain uses TRBV6-1 with TRBJ1-3, with 8 nucleotides matching TRBD1. The ends lost 7 bases at V and 2 bases at J; junction bases unmatched: 4. Germline lookup yields CDR1 MNHNS and CDR2 SASEGT. The CDR3 is made up of 14 amino acids. The CDR3 region has the DNA TGTGCCAGCAACACAGGGGGAACTGGAAACACCATATATTTT. This translates into CASNTGGTGNTIYF.

This chain uses TRBV28 with TRBJ1-1, with D perhaps matching TRBD1 (6 bases). Germline V gene lookup returns CDR1 MDHEN and CDR2 SYDVKM. Trimming cost V 4 bases and J 4 bases, with 19 bases left between them. The CDR3 length is 16 residues. CDR3 sequence: CASSSPRRGRGTEAFF. For the CDR3, the DNA is TGTGCCAGCAGTTCCCCCCGAAGGGGGAGGGGCACTGAAGCTTTCTTT. The complete variable domain, with remaining parts taken from reference TRBV28 and TRBJ1-1, reads DVKVTQSSRYLVKRTGEKVFLECVQDMDHENMFWYRQDPGLGLRLIYFSYDVKMKEKGDIPEGYSVSREKKERFSLILESASTNQTSMYLCASSSPRRGRGTEAFFGQGTRLTVV.

This chain connects TRBV7-9 to TRBJ2-3; perhaps TRBD1 as D (6 bases). Trimming shortened V by 7 bases and J by 2 bases, and 13 bases separated the two germline ends. CDR3 length: 14 residues. CDR1 SEHNR and CDR2 FQNEAQ come from the germline V gene (reference sequence). The CDR3 DNA reads as TGTGCCAGCATCGACAGGTCCTCCACAGATACGCAGTATTTT. Its translation is CASIDRSSTDTQYF.

This chain connects TRBV10-3 to TRBJ1-1, with TRBD1 identical over 10 bases. This CDR3 comprises 14 residues. Germline V gene data show CDR1 as ENHRY and CDR2 as SYGVKD. Trimming removed 3 bases from V and 4 bases from J; junction bases left unmatched: 2. CDR3 DNA sequence: TGTGCCATCAGTGAAGACAGGGGGCCCACTGAAGCTTTCTTT. Its protein product is CAISEDRGPTEAFF.

This clone was seen only a few times. The chain joins TRBV27 to TRBJ2-7, with 8 bases fitting TRBD2. Germline CDR1 reads MNHEY; CDR2 reads SMNVEV (reference sequence). V lost 6 bases to trimming and J lost 3 bases; unmatched junction nucleotides: 10. The CDR3 runs 15 residues. In DNA, the CDR3 is TGTGCCAGCAGCCGAACAGGCAGCGGGGGCTACGAGCAGTACTTC. Amino acids: CASSRTGSGGYEQYF.

The rearrangement links TRBV6-1 to TRBJ2-5; possibly TRBD2 for D (5 bases). The CDR3 is 15 residues long. Trimming removed 1 base at V and 2 bases at J, with 11 bases between. The germline V gene encodes CDR1 MNHNS and CDR2 SASEGT. This chain's CDR3 is CASSEVRDSQETQYF. The CDR3 DNA is TGTGCCAGCAGTGAAGTACGGGATAGTCAAGAGACCCAGTACTTC.

This clone was counted once. The chain recombines TRBV29-1 with TRBJ2-1; TRBD2 matches at 7 bases. V dropped 3 bases and J dropped 2; count of bases not matched to a gene: 7. The length of the CDR3 is 15 residues. Per germline, CDR1 SQVTM and CDR2 ANQGSEA. CDR3 DNA sequence: TGCAGCGTTGATGATTTTGCGGGAGCCTACAATGAGCAGTTCTTC. It encodes CSVDDFAGAYNEQFF.

This chain connects TRBV9 to TRBJ2-3, with 9 bases identical to TRBD2. Losses at the gene ends were 0 bases for V and 8 bases for J; bases not matched to a gene: 4. Germline lookup yields CDR1 SGDLS and CDR2 YYNGEE. CDR3 length: 14 residues. The CDR3 reads CASSVEGSGSTQYF. CDR3 DNA: TGTGCCAGCAGCGTAGAGGGTAGCGGGAGTACGCAGTATTTT.

V and J are TRBV27 and TRBJ2-1, with D uncertain. The CDR3 has 17 amino acids. Between the trimmed V and J ends, which lost 3 bases and 1 base, there was a span of 16 bases. CDR1 is MNHEY, CDR2 SMNVEV, per germline (reference sequence). In DNA, the CDR3 is TGTGCCAGCAGTTTTGAAACAACCCCCATTTCCTACAATGAGCAGTTCTTC. It codes for CASSFETTPISYNEQFF.

The chain combines TRBV15 with TRBJ1-3; D is ambiguous. CDR1 is LNHNV and CDR2 is YYDKDF in the germline V gene (reference sequence). The CDR3 consists of 16 residues. V lost 0 bases to trimming and J lost 4 bases, with 13 bases between them. CDR3 in DNA: TGTGCCACCAGCAGAGATTACGGGGTAGGGGGAAACACCATATATTTT. Residues: CATSRDYGVGGNTIYF.

The V and J genes are TRBV29-1 and TRBJ2-1; D remains ambiguous. The V gene's germline CDR1 is SQVTM and CDR2 ANQGSEA. Trimming stripped 6 bases from V and 8 bases from J, with 8 bases between. The CDR3 is made up of 10 amino acids. CDR3 sequence reads: CSVANDEQFF. CDR3 coding DNA: TGCAGCGTCGCTAACGATGAGCAGTTCTTC.

V and J are TRBV12-5 and TRBJ1-4; 8 nucleotides line up with TRBD1. Germline lookup yields CDR1 LGHNT and CDR2 FRNRAP. The V gene end was trimmed by 4 bases and the J gene end by 5 bases; junction bases not matched to a gene: 6. The CDR3 runs 15 residues. The CDR3 region has the DNA TGTGCTAGTGGTTCCCCGGGACAGGCGAATGAAAAACTGTTTTTT. Its protein is CASGSPGQANEKLFF.

V and J are TRBV18 and TRBJ2-2; 7 positions agree with TRBD1. The CDR3 runs to 16 residues. The V gene end was trimmed by 2 bases and the J gene end by 4 bases; junction bases not matched to a gene: 7. Germline V gene lookup returns CDR1 KGHSH and CDR2 LQKENI. The CDR3 coding sequence is TGTGCCAGCTCACCAATGACAGGGATGGGCACCGGGGAGCTGTTTTTT. Amino acids: CASSPMTGMGTGELFF.

This chain joins TRBV28 and TRBJ1-4; weak D call: TRBD1 (5 bases). This CDR3 comprises 13 residues. Germline V gene data show CDR1 as MDHEN and CDR2 as SYDVKM. Trimming took 10 bases from V and 3 from J, leaving 12 bases between them. This CDR3 is CATHLQANEKLFF. The CDR3 bases are TGTGCCACCCACTTACAGGCTAATGAAAAACTGTTTTTT. Complete variable domain (other parts from reference TRBV28 and TRBJ1-4): DVKVTQSSRYLVKRTGEKVFLECVQDMDHENMFWYRQDPGLGLRLIYFSYDVKMKEKGDIPEGYSVSREKKERFSLILESASTNQTSMYLCATHLQANEKLFFGSGTQLSVL.